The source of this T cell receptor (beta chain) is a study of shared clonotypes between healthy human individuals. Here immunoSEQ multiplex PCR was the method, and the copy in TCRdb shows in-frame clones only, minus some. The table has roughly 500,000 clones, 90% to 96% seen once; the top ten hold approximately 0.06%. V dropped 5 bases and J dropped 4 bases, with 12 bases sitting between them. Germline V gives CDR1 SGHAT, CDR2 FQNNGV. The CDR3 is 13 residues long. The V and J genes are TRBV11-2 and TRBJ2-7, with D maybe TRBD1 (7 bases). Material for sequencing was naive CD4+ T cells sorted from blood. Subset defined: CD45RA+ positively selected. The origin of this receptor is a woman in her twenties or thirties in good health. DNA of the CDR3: TGTGCCAGCAGCCAGGGGGAGGTTTACGAGCAGTACTTC. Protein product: CASSQGEVYEQYF.